A single sample is the source of the 8 T cell receptor beta chains below, sequenced in a study of blood T cell repertoires in COVID-19. Method: immunoSEQ multiplex PCR; TCRdb's copy keeps in-frame clones and lacks some. The sample lists about half a million clones, 70% to 90% occurring once. Sequenced: peripheral blood. The receptors originated from a human donor in a cohort sampled during active COVID-19.

The chain recombines TRBV12-3 or TRBV12-4 with TRBJ2-7; D is possibly TRBD1 (6 bases). This CDR3 has 12 amino acids. Trimming shortened V by 6 bases and J by 4 bases, and 10 bases separated the two germline ends. The CDR3 DNA reads TGTGCCAGCAGGAGGACAGTTTACGAGCAGTACTTC. It translates to CASRRTVYEQYF.

This clone was observed once. The V and J genes are TRBV11-2 and TRBJ2-2, with 9 bases lining up with TRBD2. J gave up 6 bases and V 3 bases, and 5 bases lay outside the gene matches. The CDR3 has 15 residues. The germline V gene has CDR1 SGHAT and CDR2 FQNNGV. The CDR3 DNA sequence: TGTGCCAGCAGCTTTGTAGCGGGAGCGGCCGGGGAGCTGTTTTTT. Protein: CASSFVAGAAGELFF.

This clone was seen only a few times. The J gene is TRBJ1-5, the V gene TRBV10-3; 7 bases fit TRBD1. Germline trimming cut 6 bases from V and 2 bases from J; bases unmatched to any gene: 1. CDR1 and CDR2 (germline): ENHRY, SYGVKD. The CDR3 contains 13 residues. CDR3 in DNA: TGTGCCATCAGCGGACAGGGCAATCAGCCCCAGCATTTT. Protein: CAISGQGNQPQHF.

V gene TRBV29-1 combines with J gene TRBJ1-1; possibly TRBD1 for D (6 bases). The germline V gene has CDR1 SQVTM and CDR2 ANQGSEA. The CDR3 runs 14 residues. Deletions cut 4 bases from V and 5 bases from J, with 17 bases between. The CDR3 bases are TGCAGCGTTGTTCATGCGTGGCAGGGGACTGAAGCTTTCTTT. Translating gives CSVVHAWQGTEAFF. Complete variable domain (other parts from reference TRBV29-1 and TRBJ1-1): SAVISQKPSRDICQRGTSLTIQCQVDSQVTMMFWYRQQPGQSLTLIATANQGSEATYESGFVIDKFPISRPNLTFSTLTVSNMSPEDSSIYLCSVVHAWQGTEAFFGQGTRLTVV.

The rearrangement links TRBV6-5 to TRBJ1-2; 10 bases fit TRBD1. The trim removed 2 bases at V and 9 bases at J, leaving 6 bases unmatched. The CDR3 contains 14 residues. The germline V gene encodes CDR1 MNHEY and CDR2 SVGAGI. The CDR3 sequence is CASSYPGQGSSYTF. In nucleotides, the CDR3 is TGTGCCAGCAGTTACCCGGGACAGGGGTCGAGCTACACCTTC.

This clone is a singleton in its sample. The rearrangement joins TRBV19 to TRBJ2-5; the match to TRBD2 covers 7 bases. CDR1 LNHDA and CDR2 SQIVND come from the germline V gene (reference sequence). The CDR3 totals 15 residues. V was clipped by 5 bases and J by 2 bases; unmatched bases: 8. As DNA, the CDR3 is TGTGCCAGTAGTGGGTCCAGCGGGGTACAAGAGACCCAGTACTTC. Protein product: CASSGSSGVQETQYF.

The rearrangement uses TRBV6-6 and TRBJ2-7; D is perhaps TRBD2 (6 bases). Germline assignment: CDR1 MNHNY and CDR2 SVGAGI (reference sequence). V was clipped by 6 bases and J by 3 bases, with 12 bases between them. CDR3 size: 13 residues. DNA of the CDR3: TGTGCCAGCAGACCGCGGGACCTCTACGAGCAGTACTTC. It encodes CASRPRDLYEQYF.

The V call is TRBV28, the J call TRBJ2-2; 8 bases line up with TRBD2. Germline assignment: CDR1 MDHEN and CDR2 SYDVKM. This CDR3 has 13 residues. Germline trimming cut 6 bases from V and 7 bases from J; bases unmatched to any gene: 4. This CDR3 is CASRKAGVGELFF. The CDR3 DNA follows: TGTGCCAGCAGGAAAGCGGGAGTCGGGGAGCTGTTTTTT.